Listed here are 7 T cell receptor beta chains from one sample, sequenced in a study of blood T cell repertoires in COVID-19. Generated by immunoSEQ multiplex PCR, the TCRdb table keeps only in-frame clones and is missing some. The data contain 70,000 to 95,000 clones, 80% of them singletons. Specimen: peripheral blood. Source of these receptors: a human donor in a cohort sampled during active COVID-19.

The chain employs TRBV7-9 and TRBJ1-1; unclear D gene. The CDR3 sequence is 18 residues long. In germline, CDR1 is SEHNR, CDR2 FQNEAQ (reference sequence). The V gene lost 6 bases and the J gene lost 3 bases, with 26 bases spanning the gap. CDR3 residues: CASSRTTLAPGLDTEAFF. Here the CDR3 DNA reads TGTGCCAGCAGTCGAACAACTTTAGCACCCGGGTTGGACACTGAAGCTTTCTTT.

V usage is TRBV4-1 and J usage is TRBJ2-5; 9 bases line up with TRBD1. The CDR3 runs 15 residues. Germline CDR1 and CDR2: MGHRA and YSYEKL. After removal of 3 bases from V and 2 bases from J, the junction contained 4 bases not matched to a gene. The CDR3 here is CASSHGQGSQETQYF. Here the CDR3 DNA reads TGCGCCAGCAGCCATGGACAGGGGTCTCAAGAGACCCAGTACTTC.

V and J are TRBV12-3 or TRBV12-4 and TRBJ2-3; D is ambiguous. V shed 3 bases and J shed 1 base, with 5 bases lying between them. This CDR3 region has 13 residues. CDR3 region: CASSFSGTDTQYF. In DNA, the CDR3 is TGTGCCAGCAGTTTTAGTGGCACAGATACGCAGTATTTT.

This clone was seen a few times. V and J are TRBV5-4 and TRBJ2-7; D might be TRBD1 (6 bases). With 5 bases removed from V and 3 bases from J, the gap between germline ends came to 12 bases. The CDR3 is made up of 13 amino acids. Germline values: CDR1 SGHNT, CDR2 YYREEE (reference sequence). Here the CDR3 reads CASRTDRGYEQYF. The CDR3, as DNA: TGTGCCAGCAGAACGGACAGAGGCTACGAGCAGTACTTC. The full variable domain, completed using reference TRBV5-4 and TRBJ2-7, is ETGVTQSPTHLIKTRGQQVTLRCSSQSGHNTVSWYQQALGQGPQFIFQYYREEENGRGNFPPRFSGLQFPNYSSELNVNALELDDSALYLCASRTDRGYEQYFGPGTRLTVT.

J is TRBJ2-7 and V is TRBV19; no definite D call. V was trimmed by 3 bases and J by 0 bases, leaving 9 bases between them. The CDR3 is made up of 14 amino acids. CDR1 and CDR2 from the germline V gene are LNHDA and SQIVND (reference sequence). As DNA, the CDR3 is TGTGCCAGTAGTATTACGTCGAGCTCCTACGAGCAGTACTTC. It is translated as CASSITSSSYEQYF.

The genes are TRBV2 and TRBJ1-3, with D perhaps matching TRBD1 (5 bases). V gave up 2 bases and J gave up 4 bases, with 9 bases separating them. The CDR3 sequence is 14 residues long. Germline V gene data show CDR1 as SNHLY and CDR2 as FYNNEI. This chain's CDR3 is CASSELDRGNTIYF. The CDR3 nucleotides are TGTGCCAGCAGTGAACTTGACAGAGGAAACACCATATATTTT.

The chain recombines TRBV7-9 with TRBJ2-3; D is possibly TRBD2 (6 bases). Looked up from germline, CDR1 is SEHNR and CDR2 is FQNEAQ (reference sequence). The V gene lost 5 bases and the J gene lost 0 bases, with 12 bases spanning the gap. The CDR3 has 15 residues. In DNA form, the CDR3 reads TGTGCCAGCAGCCCCGGGGGAGCTAGCACAGATACGCAGTATTTT. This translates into CASSPGGASTDTQYF.